Below are 3 T cell receptor beta chains sequenced from a single sample in a study of neoadjuvant anti-PD-1 for oral cavity cancer. Time point noted: after neoadjuvant nivolumab, at surgical resection. Clones were sequenced by immunoSEQ multiplex PCR, and TCRdb holds only the in-frame ones, with some missing. The sample lists some 22,000 clones, about 30% occurring once. The sample was tumor tissue, taken after nivolumab (anti-PD-1) treatment. The receptors derive from a person between 40 and 85 years old with oral cavity squamous cell carcinoma.

This clone was seen a handful of times. The rearrangement joins TRBV5-6 to TRBJ2-5; 8 nucleotides align to TRBD2. Germline loops: CDR1 SGHDT, CDR2 YYEEEE. The CDR3 loop spans 16 amino acids. Trimming removed 1 base from V and 0 bases from J; junction bases left unmatched: 5. CDR3 in amino acids: CASSLKSGGHQETQYF. CDR3 nucleotides: TGTGCCAGCAGCTTGAAAAGCGGGGGCCACCAAGAGACCCAGTACTTC. Based on the CDR3 plus reference TRBV5-6 and TRBJ2-5, the full variable domain is DAGVTQSPTHLIKTRGQQVTLRCSPKSGHDTVSWYQQALGQGPQFIFQYYEEEERQRGNFPDRFSGHQFPNYSSELNVNALLLGDSALYLCASSLKSGGHQETQYFGPGTRLLVL.

The V call is TRBV6-1, the J call TRBJ2-7; a possible D gene is TRBD1 (6 bases). The germline V gene encodes CDR1 MNHNS and CDR2 SASEGT. Trimming pared 7 bases from V and 2 bases from J, leaving 12 bases between. The CDR3 totals 13 residues. This CDR3 is CASTTGIAYEQYF. In DNA form, the CDR3 reads TGTGCCAGCACCACAGGGATAGCCTACGAGCAGTACTTC.

The table lists this clone with a few counts. The CDR3 spells CASSVLAGGSYNEQFF. The CDR3, as DNA: TGTGCCAGCAGCGTACTAGCGGGTGGCTCCTACAATGAGCAGTTCTTC. V and J are TRBV9 and TRBJ2-1, with 8 bases lining up with TRBD2. The V and J ends lost 1 base and 0 bases, in that order; junction bases with no gene match: 3. Germline CDR1 is SGDLS and CDR2 is YYNGEE. The CDR3 is 16 amino acids.